This TCR beta chain derives from a study of regulatory T cells in long-lasting Graves disease. As for the study in general: Those Graves' patients who were newly diagnosed had been on antithyroid drugs under 3 months.

In building TCR beta libraries, iRepertoire HTBI primers were used together with Arm-PCR of CDR3 regions. In the authors' workflow: Identified segments across samples numbered about 60 TRBV and approximately 14 TRBJ. TCRdb passed the multiplex PCR reads through MiXCR, listing each CDR3 protein once. The V and J calls come from TCRdb's annotation, not from the publication. The table lists about 540,000 distinct CDR3 sequences, about 13% of them singletons. Time point of the sample: newly diagnosed GD, antithyroid drugs for less than 3 months. With RNA extracted from PBMCs as input, the TCR library was made. In its sample, this clonotype was seen many times. V lost 2 bases and J lost 8, with 10 bases in between. The CDR3 sequence is 13 residues long. These data were also reused for a study on T cells in Graves' hyperthyroidism and ophthalmopathy. This second report adds: In blood, most of the thyroid clonotypes expanded above 0.001 were also present.

The sample consisted of peripheral blood mononuclear cells (PBMCs), taken at new diagnosis, from a patient treated with antithyroid drugs. The chain employs TRBV12-3 or TRBV12-4 and TRBJ2-1; D might be TRBD1 (5 bases). The receptor was isolated from a young man with Graves disease. The CDR3 DNA is TGTGCCAGCAGTTTAATCGTAGGGGATGAGCAGTTCTTC. Translating gives CASSLIVGDEQFF.